Each of the 8 T cell receptor beta chains below was sequenced from the same sample in a study of blood T cell repertoires in COVID-19. Method: immunoSEQ multiplex PCR; TCRdb's copy keeps in-frame clones and lacks some. In the table there are approximately 360,000 clones, 70% to 90% of which are singletons. Sample: PBMCs or T cells enriched from blood (not recorded which). These receptors came from a man aged 40-55 years in a cohort exposed to, infected with or recovered from COVID-19 (not recorded which).

This sequence joins TRBV5-1 and TRBJ2-2; 11 bases are shared with TRBD1. Germline V gene data show CDR1 as SGHRS and CDR2 as YFSETQ. V gave up 3 bases and J gave up 4 bases; unmatched junction bases: 2. The CDR3 length is 15 residues. CDR3 coding DNA: TGCGCCAGCAGCTGGACAGGGGGCACCACCGGGGAGCTGTTTTTT. Translating gives CASSWTGGTTGELFF.

The chain has TRBV6-5 and TRBJ1-2, with TRBD1 identical over 9 bases. The CDR3 spans 12 residues. V was pared by 11 bases and J by 4 bases, with 5 bases of the junction left unmatched. Germline CDR1 and CDR2: MNHEY and SVGAGI. For the CDR3, the DNA is TGTGCCGGAGGGACAGGGTCCTATGGCTACACCTTC. Translation gives CAGGTGSYGYTF.

The chain combines TRBV3-1 (or the pseudogene TRBV3-2) with TRBJ1-1; D perhaps matches TRBD1 (5 bases). The ends were cut back, 1 base at V and 0 bases at J, with 9 bases in the middle. This CDR3 has 15 residues. In germline, CDR1 is LGHDT, CDR2 YNNKEL (reference sequence). CDR3 loop: CASSQAGGMNTEAFF. Written as DNA, the CDR3 is TGTGCCAGCAGCCAAGCGGGGGGAATGAACACTGAAGCTTTCTTT.

V is TRBV5-4 and J is TRBJ2-7; 9 nucleotides line up with TRBD1. The CDR3 has 17 residues. Trimming took 4 bases from V and 7 from J; bases not matched to a gene: 18. CDR1 and CDR2 from the germline V gene are SGHNT and YYREEE (reference sequence). This chain's CDR3 is CASSGKNRGRLAEEQYF. The CDR3 bases are TGTGCCAGCAGCGGAAAAAACAGGGGGCGACTCGCGGAGGAGCAGTACTTC. The full variable domain, rest sourced from reference TRBV5-4 and TRBJ2-7, is ETGVTQSPTHLIKTRGQQVTLRCSSQSGHNTVSWYQQALGQGPQFIFQYYREEENGRGNFPPRFSGLQFPNYSSELNVNALELDDSALYLCASSGKNRGRLAEEQYFGPGTRLTVT.

J is TRBJ1-1 and V is TRBV5-1; 8 nucleotides agree with TRBD1. The CDR3 consists of 14 residues. From germline, CDR1 is SGHRS and CDR2 YFSETQ. Trimming cost V 0 bases and J 5 bases; bases outside gene matches: 3. The DNA of the CDR3 is TGCGCCAGCAGCTTGGACAGGGGGATGACTGAAGCTTTCTTT. This codes for CASSLDRGMTEAFF.

V and J are TRBV27 and TRBJ1-6; 7 bases are a match to TRBD1. V trimming: 8 bases; J trimming: 8 bases; junction bases outside the gene matches: 12. The CDR3 is made up of 15 amino acids. The germline V gene has CDR1 MNHEY and CDR2 SMNVEV (reference sequence). CDR3 bases: TGTGCCAGCCGCCCCTCGGACAGGAGTCATTCACCCCTCCACTTT. The encoded protein is CASRPSDRSHSPLHF.

The chain carries TRBV7-2 and TRBJ1-6; D is unclear. V gave up 1 base and J gave up 17 bases, with 12 bases separating them. The CDR3 loop spans 12 amino acids. CDR1 and CDR2 (germline): SGHTA, FQGNSA. CDR3 bases: TGTGCCAGCAGCTTAGGGAGAGAAAGAATCCACTTT. Residues: CASSLGRERIHF. The variable domain in full, completed from reference TRBV7-2 and TRBJ1-6, reads GAGVSQSPSNKVTEKGKDVELRCDPISGHTALYWYRQSLGQGLEFLIYFQGNSAPDKSGLPSDRFSAERTGGSVSTLTIQRTQQEDSAVYLCASSLGRERIHFGNGTRLTVT.

V gene TRBV11-2 combines with J gene TRBJ1-2; D call uncertain. Germline assignment: CDR1 SGHAT and CDR2 FQNNGV. The CDR3 totals 12 residues. Trimming stripped 2 bases from V and 8 bases from J, with 9 bases between. DNA of the CDR3: TGTGCCAGCAGCTTAACCGCGGGGGGCTACACCTTC. Translated: CASSLTAGGYTF.